Listed below are T cell receptor beta chains from one sample, sequenced in a study of blood T cell repertoires in COVID-19. Data came from immunoSEQ multiplex PCR; TCRdb stores just in-frame clones and leaves some out. The sample shows approximately 210,000 clones, around 90% of them seen only once. Input material: PBMCs or T cells enriched from blood (not recorded which). The receptors originated from a woman between 45 and 65 years old with acute COVID-19. Both conserved end residues are trimmed from each CDR3. Fields, in order: J gene, V gene, CDR3 protein.

j_call: TRBJ2-2; v_call: TRBV27; cdr3_aa: ASSLARHNTGELF
j_call: TRBJ2-5; v_call: TRBV28; cdr3_aa: ASSLGLRDRGRETQY
j_call: TRBJ2-7; v_call: TRBV28; cdr3_aa: ASSSAGYEQY
j_call: TRBJ2-5; v_call: TRBV7-2; cdr3_aa: ASSLRASGTKQETQY
j_call: TRBJ1-1; v_call: TRBV29-1; cdr3_aa: SVVWGGTEAF
j_call: TRBJ2-1; v_call: TRBV5-1; cdr3_aa: ASSLARTSGRAENWNEQF
j_call: TRBJ2-1; v_call: TRBV7-3; cdr3_aa: ASSLASGRAGNEQF
j_call: TRBJ2-1; v_call: TRBV5-1; cdr3_aa: ASSLALDRGLDEQF
j_call: TRBJ2-7; v_call: TRBV13; cdr3_aa: ASSLDTYEQY
j_call: TRBJ2-7; v_call: TRBV27; cdr3_aa: ASSTLTGLYEQY
j_call: TRBJ1-3; v_call: TRBV7-9; cdr3_aa: ASSPQSSGNTIY
j_call: TRBJ1-1; v_call: TRBV21-1; cdr3_aa: ASSKKVKGQVYMNTEAF
j_call: TRBJ2-7; v_call: TRBV10-3; cdr3_aa: AISEEGGSYEQY
j_call: TRBJ1-1; v_call: TRBV30; cdr3_aa: AWSEWRSTEAF
j_call: TRBJ2-3; v_call: TRBV28; cdr3_aa: ASSLSVGGSADTQY
j_call: TRBJ1-5; v_call: TRBV6-2/TRBV6-3; cdr3_aa: ASSQGFYQPQH
j_call: TRBJ1-1; v_call: TRBV2; cdr3_aa: ASSEARQGSWGTEAF
j_call: TRBJ2-2; v_call: TRBV6-1; cdr3_aa: ASSDRKGRPGQGGELF
j_call: TRBJ1-4; v_call: TRBV9; cdr3_aa: ASSVGGTGPTNEKLF
j_call: TRBJ2-5; v_call: TRBV28; cdr3_aa: ASRPTGLAVETQY
j_call: TRBJ1-4; v_call: TRBV11-1; cdr3_aa: ASSSTATNEKLF
j_call: TRBJ2-1; v_call: TRBV7-9; cdr3_aa: ASSRQGNEQF
j_call: TRBJ1-2; v_call: TRBV2; cdr3_aa: ASRAGGGYT
j_call: TRBJ1-1; v_call: TRBV24-1; cdr3_aa: ATSDRSTGPGTEAF
j_call: TRBJ1-3; v_call: TRBV9; cdr3_aa: ASSLTGGAGNTIY
j_call: TRBJ2-2; v_call: TRBV4-2; cdr3_aa: ASSLNLQGIPLNTGELF
j_call: TRBJ1-3; v_call: TRBV30; cdr3_aa: AWSVTFGDTIY
j_call: TRBJ2-7; v_call: TRBV30; cdr3_aa: ALSSWASGDEQY
j_call: TRBJ2-7; v_call: TRBV28; cdr3_aa: ASSPWTGFEQY
j_call: TRBJ2-1; v_call: TRBV11-3; cdr3_aa: ASSLDGTSYNEQF
j_call: TRBJ2-7; v_call: TRBV10-3; cdr3_aa: AISGLTGESYEQY
j_call: TRBJ1-3; v_call: TRBV5-1; cdr3_aa: ASSSQSSGNTIY